A selection of T cell receptor beta chains follows, all from one sample in a study of cytomegalovirus exposure and HLA in healthy donors. Sequencing used immunoSEQ multiplex PCR; TCRdb keeps in-frame clones, though not all of them. The table shows approximately 140,000 clones, with 70% to 90% occurring only once. Material for sequencing was PBMCs. These receptors were collected from a woman in her forties in good health and CMV-seropositive. Each CDR3 is given with its conserved first and last residue. D genes are given only for firm matches. Not every row has a clone size; where given, it reads once, few, many or a size class.

NA TRBJ2-7 TRBV27 TRBD2 TGTGCCAGCAGTTTATCCGGCCTAGCGGGAGTGGGGACCTACGAGCAGTACTTC CASSLSGLAGVGTYEQYF
once TRBJ2-7 TRBV5-1 TRBD1 TGCGCCAGCAGCCTACGGGACAGGGGCTCCTACGAGCAGTACTTC CASSLRDRGSYEQYF
NA TRBJ1-4 TRBV19 NA TGTGCCAGTGTTGGGACACCCTCAAGGGGTGAAAAACTGTTTTTT CASVGTPSRGEKLFF
NA TRBJ2-5 TRBV5-1 NA TGCGCCAGCAGCTTTTTGAGGGAAGAGACCCAGTACTTC CASSFLREETQYF
once TRBJ1-4 TRBV4-1 NA TGCGCCAGCAGCCAATCCGAGTTTATACTGTTTTTT CASSQSEFILFF
NA TRBJ2-4 TRBV7-9 TRBD1 TGTGCCAGCAGCCCCCCCGGGGCAGGGGGAACCAAAAACATTCAGTACTTC CASSPPGAGGTKNIQYF
NA TRBJ2-7 TRBV4-2 TRBD2 TGTGCCAGCAGCCAAGAGGCGGGGGGGAGGTACGAGCAGTACTTC CASSQEAGGRYEQYF
NA TRBJ2-7 TRBV6-5 TRBD1 TGTGCCAGCAGTACCCCGGGACAGGGGTACGAGCAGTACTTC CASSTPGQGYEQYF
NA TRBJ2-7 TRBV4-3 NA TGCGCCAGCAGCCAAGACCACAGGAGTTACGAGCAGTACTTC CASSQDHRSYEQYF
NA TRBJ1-2 TRBV11-2 NA TGTGCCAGCAGCCCCTCTAGGGGGGGGTCCTATGGCTACACCTTC CASSPSRGGSYGYTF
NA TRBJ1-4 TRBV7-2 NA TGTGCCAGCAGGAAAGGCCCACAGCGGAATGAAAAACTGTTTTTT CASRKGPQRNEKLFF
NA TRBJ2-3 TRBV7-2 TRBD2 TGTGCCAGCAGGAGCGGACTAGCGACAGATACGCAGTATTTT CASRSGLATDTQYF
NA TRBJ2-7 TRBV7-9 NA TGTGCCAGCAGCTCAAAATACGAGCAGTACTTC CASSSKYEQYF
NA TRBJ1-2 TRBV5-4 NA TGTGCCAGCAGCTTGAGGACAGCGGAGGGCTACACCTTC CASSLRTAEGYTF
NA TRBJ1-4 TRBV19 TRBD1 TGTGCCAGTAGTATAAGCAGGGGGTTTGCAACTAATGAAAAACTGTTTTTT CASSISRGFATNEKLFF
NA TRBJ2-4 TRBV19 TRBD2 TGTGCCAGTAGTATAGTAGGTCCTAGCGGGGAAACCGGGCCCAAAAACATTCAGTACTTC CASSIVGPSGETGPKNIQYF
NA TRBJ2-3 TRBV7-9 NA TGTGCCAGCAGCCCTAGATCGGGTCCTTCCACAGATACGCAGTATTTT CASSPRSGPSTDTQYF
NA TRBJ2-7 TRBV28 TRBD2 TGTGCCAGCAGTGAACTAGCGGGAATCACCTACGAGCAGTACTTC CASSELAGITYEQYF
NA TRBJ2-7 TRBV5-1 TRBD2 TGCGCCAGCAGCTTGGAGCGGGAGGGTGCCGAGCAGTACTTC CASSLEREGAEQYF
few TRBJ1-5 TRBV6-5 TRBD1 TGTGCCAGCACCCCCGGGACAGGGCGCAATCAGCCCCAGCATTTT CASTPGTGRNQPQHF
NA TRBJ2-7 TRBV5-4 TRBD2 TGTGCCAGCAGCTTCTTTGTTGGACTAGCGGGGGCCACCTACGAGCAGTACTTC CASSFFVGLAGATYEQYF
NA TRBJ1-2 TRBV10-3 NA TGTGCCATCCGACGCGGGGCCGAGCGACCCCCTGACTATGGCTACACCTTC CAIRRGAERPPDYGYTF
NA TRBJ1-1 TRBV30 NA TGTGCCTGGAGGGGAGAGGGTGCCTATGAAGCTTTCTTT CAWRGEGAYEAFF
NA TRBJ2-7 TRBV27 TRBD2 TGTGCCAGCAGCAGTCTCGGGACTAGCGGGTACTACGAGCAGTACTTC CASSSLGTSGYYEQYF
NA TRBJ1-5 TRBV6-6 NA TGTGCCAGCAGTTACTCGAGGCAGGGCGGTCAGCCCCAGCATTTT CASSYSRQGGQPQHF
NA TRBJ1-1 TRBV5-6 TRBD1 TGTGCCAGCAGCACCGGACAGGTCGAAGCTTTCTTT CASSTGQVEAFF
NA TRBJ1-2 TRBV5-1 TRBD1 TGCGCCAGCAGCTTGGGTTGGACAGGGGAAGCTGGCTACACCTTC CASSLGWTGEAGYTF
NA TRBJ2-1 TRBV7-3 TRBD2 TGTGCCAGCAGCTTAGCGGGAGGGAGGGTATACAATGAGCAGTTCTTC CASSLAGGRVYNEQFF
NA TRBJ1-5 TRBV19 NA TGTGCCAGTAGTATATTGTTGGGGGGAAGCAATCAGCCCCAGCATTTT CASSILLGGSNQPQHF
NA TRBJ2-1 TRBV19 NA TGTGCCAGTAGTCTGACTCACGCAAGCGAGCAGTTCTTC CASSLTHASEQFF
NA TRBJ2-6 TRBV6-5 NA TGTGCCAGCAGAATTATGAGCTCTGGGGCCAACGTCCTGACTTTC CASRIMSSGANVLTF
NA TRBJ2-2 TRBV7-8 TRBD2 TGTGCCAGCAGCTCCGGGACTACGAACACCGGGGAGCTGTTTTTT CASSSGTTNTGELFF
NA TRBJ1-2 TRBV13 NA TGTGCCAGCAGCTTGACGCATCAGACGGGAAACAACTATGGCTACACCTTC CASSLTHQTGNNYGYTF
NA TRBJ2-5 TRBV9 TRBD1 TGTGCCAGCAGCGTAGCTACGACAGGGGGTCGCCAAGAGACCCAGTACTTC CASSVATTGGRQETQYF
NA TRBJ2-5 TRBV28 TRBD1 TGTGCCAGCATTAGGACAGGGGTAGAGACCCAGTACTTC CASIRTGVETQYF
NA TRBJ2-7 TRBV4-1 TRBD2 TGCGCCAGCAGCCAAGATTCGGGACTAGCGGGGGGGCTACGGTACGAGCAGTACTTC CASSQDSGLAGGLRYEQYF
NA TRBJ1-2 TRBV19 NA TGTGCCAGTACCTTGGCAGGCGGCTACACCTTC CASTLAGGYTF
NA TRBJ2-7 TRBV19 TRBD2 TGTGCCAGTTCGGGACTAGCGGTCCACGAGCAGTACTTC CASSGLAVHEQYF
NA TRBJ1-2 TRBV5-1 TRBD1 TGCGCCAGCAGCCCTGGGACAGGAGGGGTTGGCTACACCTTC CASSPGTGGVGYTF
NA TRBJ2-7 TRBV15 NA TGTGCCACCAGCATGGGGGGGGCCGACGAGCAGTACTTC CATSMGGADEQYF
once TRBJ1-1 TRBV9 NA TGTGCCAGCAGCGTAGGGGGGGGCAGAATCGGTACTGAAGCTTTCTTT CASSVGGGRIGTEAFF
NA TRBJ2-3 TRBV9 TRBD2 TGTGCCAGCAGCGTAGGAGGCGGGAGGGGCACAGATACGCAGTATTTT CASSVGGGRGTDTQYF
NA TRBJ2-7 TRBV6-5 TRBD2 TGTGCCAGCAGTTATTTCGGGACTAACTCCTACGAGCAGTACTTC CASSYFGTNSYEQYF
NA TRBJ1-1 TRBV27 TRBD1 TGTGCCACCAGGACAGGGGGGGCCACTGAAGCTTTCTTT CATRTGGATEAFF